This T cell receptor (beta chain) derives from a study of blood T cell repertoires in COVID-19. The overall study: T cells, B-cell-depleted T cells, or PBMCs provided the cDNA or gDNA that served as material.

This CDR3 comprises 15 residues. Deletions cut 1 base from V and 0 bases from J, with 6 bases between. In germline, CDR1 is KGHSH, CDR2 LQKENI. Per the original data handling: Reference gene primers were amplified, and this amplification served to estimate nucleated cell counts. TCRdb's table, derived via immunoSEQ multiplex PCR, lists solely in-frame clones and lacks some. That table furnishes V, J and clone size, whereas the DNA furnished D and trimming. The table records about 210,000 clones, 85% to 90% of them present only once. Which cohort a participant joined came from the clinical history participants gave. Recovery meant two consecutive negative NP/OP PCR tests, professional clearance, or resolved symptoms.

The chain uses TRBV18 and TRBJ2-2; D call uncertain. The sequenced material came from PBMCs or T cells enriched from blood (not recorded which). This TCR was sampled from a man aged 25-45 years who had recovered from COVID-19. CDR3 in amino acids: CASSPQAANTGELFF. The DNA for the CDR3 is TGTGCCAGCTCACCACAAGCTGCGAACACCGGGGAGCTGTTTTTT.